This note documents a single TCR beta chain sequence. The authors' processing: Amplification with reference gene primers provided the estimates of nucleated cell counts. The protocol was immunoSEQ multiplex PCR, while the TCRdb copy is restricted to in-frame clones and leaves out a portion. V and J calls plus clone size are reproduced from that table; the DNA served to infer D and trimming. The data hold over 150,000 clones, with approximately 88% observed a single time. These data belong to a study of blood T cell repertoires in COVID-19. This CDR3 is 13 amino acids long. Trimming took off 2 bases at V and 8 bases at J, with 12 bases between the two ends. Per germline, CDR1 MNHEY and CDR2 SVGAGI.

The V call is TRBV6-5, the J call TRBJ1-2, with D hard to call. Sequencing was done on a sample of peripheral blood. This TCR derives from a woman over 75 with active or convalescent COVID-19. The CDR3 region has the DNA TGTGCCAGCAGTTACAGCCAACAGTGGGGCTACACCTTC. Its translation: CASSYSQQWGYTF.